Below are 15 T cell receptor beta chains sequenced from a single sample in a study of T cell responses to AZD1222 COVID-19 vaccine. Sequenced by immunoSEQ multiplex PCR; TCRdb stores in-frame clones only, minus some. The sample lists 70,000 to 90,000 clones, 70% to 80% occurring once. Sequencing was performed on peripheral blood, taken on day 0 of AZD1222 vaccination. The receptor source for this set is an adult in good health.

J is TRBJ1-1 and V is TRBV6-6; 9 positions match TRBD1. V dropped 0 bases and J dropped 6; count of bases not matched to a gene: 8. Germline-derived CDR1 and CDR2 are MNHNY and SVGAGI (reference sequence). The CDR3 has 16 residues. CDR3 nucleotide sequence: TGTGCCAGCAGTTACTCCCCCGGGACAGGGTCCTCTGAAGCTTTCTTT. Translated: CASSYSPGTGSSEAFF.

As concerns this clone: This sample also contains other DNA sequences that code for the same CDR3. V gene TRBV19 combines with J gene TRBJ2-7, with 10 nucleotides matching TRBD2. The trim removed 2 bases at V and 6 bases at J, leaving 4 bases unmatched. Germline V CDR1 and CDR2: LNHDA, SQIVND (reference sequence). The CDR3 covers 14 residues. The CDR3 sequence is CASSILAGEGEQYF. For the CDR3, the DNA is TGTGCCAGTAGTATACTAGCGGGAGAGGGCGAGCAGTACTTC.

CDR3: CASSIDTGRLNQPQHF. The CDR3 region has the DNA TGTGCCAGTAGTATAGATACCGGTCGGTTGAATCAGCCCCAGCATTTT. The gene calls are TRBV19 and TRBJ1-5, with D unclear. Trimming pared 0 bases from V and 4 bases from J, leaving 13 bases between. This CDR3 is built from 16 residues. Germline values: CDR1 LNHDA, CDR2 SQIVND (reference sequence).

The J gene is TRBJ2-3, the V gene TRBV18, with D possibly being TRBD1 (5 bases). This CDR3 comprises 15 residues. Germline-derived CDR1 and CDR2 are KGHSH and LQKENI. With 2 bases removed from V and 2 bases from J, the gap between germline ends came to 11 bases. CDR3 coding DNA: TGTGCCAGCTCACCATTACAGGACCCCACAGATACGCAGTATTTT. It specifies CASSPLQDPTDTQYF.

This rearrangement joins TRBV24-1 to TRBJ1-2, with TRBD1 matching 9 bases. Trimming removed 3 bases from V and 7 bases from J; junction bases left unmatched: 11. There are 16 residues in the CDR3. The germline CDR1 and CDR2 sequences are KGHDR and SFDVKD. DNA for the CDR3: TGTGCCACCAGTGATCCCGGGACAGGGAACACGGCTGGCTACACCTTC. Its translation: CATSDPGTGNTAGYTF.

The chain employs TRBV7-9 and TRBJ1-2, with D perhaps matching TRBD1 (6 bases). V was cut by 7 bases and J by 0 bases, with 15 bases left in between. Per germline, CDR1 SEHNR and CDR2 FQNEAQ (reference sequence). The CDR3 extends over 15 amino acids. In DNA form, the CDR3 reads TGTGCCAGCACCTGGGGTGGGGGCTCTAACTATGGCTACACCTTC. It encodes CASTWGGGSNYGYTF.

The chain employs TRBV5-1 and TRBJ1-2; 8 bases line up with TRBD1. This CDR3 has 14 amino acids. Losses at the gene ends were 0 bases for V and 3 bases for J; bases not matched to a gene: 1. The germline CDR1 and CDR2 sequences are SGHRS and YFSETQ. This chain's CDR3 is CASSLGGQDYGYTF. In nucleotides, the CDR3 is TGCGCCAGCAGCTTGGGGGGACAGGACTATGGCTACACCTTC.

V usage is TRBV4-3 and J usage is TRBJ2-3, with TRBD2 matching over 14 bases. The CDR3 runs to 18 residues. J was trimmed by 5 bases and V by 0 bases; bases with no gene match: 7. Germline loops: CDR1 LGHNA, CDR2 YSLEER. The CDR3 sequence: CASSQDWGLAGEGDTQYF. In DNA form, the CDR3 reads TGCGCCAGCAGCCAAGATTGGGGACTAGCGGGAGAGGGAGATACGCAGTATTTT.

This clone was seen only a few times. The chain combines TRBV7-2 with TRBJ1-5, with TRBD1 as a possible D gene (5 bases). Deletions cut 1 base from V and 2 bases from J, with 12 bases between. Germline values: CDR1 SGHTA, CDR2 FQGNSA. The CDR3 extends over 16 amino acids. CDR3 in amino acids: CASSLGGDWRNQPQHF. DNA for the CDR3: TGTGCCAGCAGCTTAGGAGGGGATTGGCGCAATCAGCCCCAGCATTTT.

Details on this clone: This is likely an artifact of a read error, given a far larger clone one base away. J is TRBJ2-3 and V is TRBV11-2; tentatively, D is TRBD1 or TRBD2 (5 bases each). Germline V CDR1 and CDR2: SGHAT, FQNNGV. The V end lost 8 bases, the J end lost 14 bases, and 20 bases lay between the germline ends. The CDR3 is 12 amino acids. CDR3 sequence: CASRHDSTGLYF. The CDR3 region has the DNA TGTGCCAGCCGCCACGACTCCACGGGGCTGTATTTT.

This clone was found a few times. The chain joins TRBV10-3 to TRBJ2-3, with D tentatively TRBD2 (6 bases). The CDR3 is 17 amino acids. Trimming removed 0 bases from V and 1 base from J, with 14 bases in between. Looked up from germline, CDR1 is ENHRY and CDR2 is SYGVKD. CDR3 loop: CAISESGPGGGTDTQYF. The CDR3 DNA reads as TGTGCCATCAGTGAGTCCGGCCCCGGAGGGGGCACAGATACGCAGTATTTT.

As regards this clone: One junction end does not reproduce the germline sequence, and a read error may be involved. The CDR3, as DNA: TGTGCCAGCAGCGAAACCTCCGGGACCCAAGCGACCCAGTACTTC. This gives the protein CASSETSGTQATQYF. J is TRBJ2-5 and V is TRBV9; TRBD1 or TRBD2 may be the D gene (5 bases each). The length of the CDR3 is 15 residues. The germline V gene has CDR1 SGDLS and CDR2 YYNGEE.

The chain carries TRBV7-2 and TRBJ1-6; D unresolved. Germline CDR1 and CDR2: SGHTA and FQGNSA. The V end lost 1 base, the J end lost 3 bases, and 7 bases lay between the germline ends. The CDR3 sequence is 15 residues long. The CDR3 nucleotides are TGTGCCAGCAGCTTAGTACTGCTCTATAATTCACCCCTCCACTTT. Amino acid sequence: CASSLVLLYNSPLHF.

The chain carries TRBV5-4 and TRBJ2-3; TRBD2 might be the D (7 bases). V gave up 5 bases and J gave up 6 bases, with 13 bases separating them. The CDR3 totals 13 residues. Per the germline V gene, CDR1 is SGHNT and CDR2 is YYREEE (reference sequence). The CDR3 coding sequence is TGTGCCAGCAGTTTAGAGGGGGGGGATACGCAGTATTTT. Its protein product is CASSLEGGDTQYF. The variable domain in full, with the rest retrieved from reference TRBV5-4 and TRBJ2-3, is ETGVTQSPTHLIKTRGQQVTLRCSSQSGHNTVSWYQQALGQGPQFIFQYYREEENGRGNFPPRFSGLQFPNYSSELNVNALELDDSALYLCASSLEGGDTQYFGPGTRLTVL.

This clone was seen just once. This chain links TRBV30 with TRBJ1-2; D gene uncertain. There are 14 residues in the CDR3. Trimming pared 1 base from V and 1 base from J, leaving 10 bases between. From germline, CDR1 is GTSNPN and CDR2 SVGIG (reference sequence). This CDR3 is CAWSGLESNYGYTF. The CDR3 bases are TGTGCCTGGAGTGGGTTAGAGAGTAACTATGGCTACACCTTC.